The 24 T cell receptor beta chains below all came from one sample that was sequenced in a study of T and B cells in COVID-19 patients. From blood, roughly 250-500 ng of genomic DNA served as TRB template. Multiplex PCR with BIOMED2 TRB-A/B primer pools amplified TRB rearrangements. MiXCR was run by TCRdb on the multiplex PCR reads, yielding one entry per CDR3 protein. The sample gives 9,000 to 13,000 distinct CDR3 sequences, 33% of which show up once; roughly a sixth is in the top ten. The sequenced sample consisted of blood. The receptor source for this set is a human donor with active COVID-19.

V gene TRBV7-9 combines with J gene TRBJ2-1, with D unresolved. This CDR3 is built from 11 residues. V lost 5 bases to trimming and J lost 9 bases, with 8 bases between them. The germline V gene encodes CDR1 SEHNR and CDR2 FQNEAQ (reference sequence). CDR3 coding DNA: TGTGCCAGCAGCCGAGGTAGTGAGCAGTTCTTC. Residues: CASSRGSEQFF.

This chain's CDR3 is CASSYSGQVRIGRPQHF. The CDR3 DNA is TGTGCCAGCAGTTACTCGGGACAGGTCCGTATCGGCCGGCCCCAGCATTTT. This rearrangement joins TRBV6-1 to TRBJ1-5, with TRBD1 identical over 8 bases. CDR3 length: 17 residues. Germline assignment: CDR1 MNHNS and CDR2 SASEGT. J gave up 9 bases and V 5 bases, and 18 bases lay outside the gene matches.

CDR3 residues: CASSSLTGLGQPQHF. The CDR3 DNA is TGTGCCAGCAGCTCCCTAACAGGGCTAGGTCAGCCCCAGCATTTT. This chain uses TRBV12-3 or TRBV12-4 with TRBJ1-5; D is perhaps TRBD1 (6 bases). CDR3 length equals 15 residues. The V and J ends lost 6 bases and 6 bases respectively, with 18 bases between them.

The chain has TRBV6-4 and TRBJ2-3, with 12 nucleotides matching TRBD2. This CDR3 comprises 21 residues. V gave up 2 bases and J gave up 3 bases; unmatched junction bases: 18. The germline V gene encodes CDR1 MRHNA and CDR2 SNTAGT. CDR3 nucleotides: TGTGCCAGCAGTGACCCTAGCGGGGGGGCCCGATCCCCCAACCTAACAGATACGCAGTATTTT. It encodes CASSDPSGGARSPNLTDTQYF.

This chain uses TRBV6-1 with TRBJ1-1, with D perhaps TRBD1 (6 bases). The CDR3 contains 13 residues. CDR1 is MNHNS, CDR2 SASEGT, per germline. Trimming cost V 1 base and J 10 bases, with 13 bases left between them. CDR3 nucleotide sequence: TGTGCCAGCAGTGAAGTACAGGGATTAGGAGCTTTCTTT. Its protein is CASSEVQGLGAFF.

This clonotype is medium-sized within its sample. The chain has TRBV12-3 or TRBV12-4 and TRBJ1-1, with D tentatively TRBD1 (5 bases). Trimming took off 2 bases at V and 4 bases at J, with 8 bases between the two ends. CDR3 size: 13 residues. CDR3 loop: CASSLYRGTEAFF. CDR3 in DNA: TGTGCCAGCAGTTTATATAGGGGCACTGAAGCTTTCTTT.

The V call is TRBV20-1, the J call TRBJ1-1, with D possibly matching TRBD1 (6 bases). This CDR3 comprises 15 residues. Germline V gives CDR1 DFQATT, CDR2 SNEGSKA (reference sequence). Trimming shortened V by 0 bases and J by 0 bases, and 11 bases separated the two germline ends. CDR3 nucleotides: TGCAGTGCTAGAGAGGGAGGACAGCTGAACACTGAAGCTTTCTTT. It translates to CSAREGGQLNTEAFF.

This clonotype was recorded a few times. The chain joins TRBV6-5 to TRBJ1-1, with 7 nucleotides matching TRBD1. The CDR3 has 14 residues. CDR1 and CDR2 from the germline V gene are MNHEY and SVGAGI. Losses at the gene ends were 6 bases for V and 4 bases for J; bases not matched to a gene: 8. Written as DNA, the CDR3 is TGTGCCAGCAGACTGGGAGGGGGCGGCACTGAAGCTTTCTTT. It translates to CASRLGGGGTEAFF.

The chain recombines TRBV19 with TRBJ1-5; D gene ambiguous. The CDR3 loop spans 14 amino acids. Germline CDR1 and CDR2: LNHDA and SQIVND (reference sequence). V dropped 4 bases and J dropped 7 bases, with 14 bases sitting between them. In DNA, the CDR3 is TGTGCCAGTAGTACTGTTGGGGTAGGCCAGCCCCAGCATTTT. Amino acids: CASSTVGVGQPQHF.

This clonotype occurred a few times. The junction shows a germline mismatch at one end, possibly a read error. CDR3 protein: CATSREEIPGTRVF. The CDR3 DNA reads as TGTGCCACCAGCAGAGAGGAAATTCCTGGGACCCGAGTATTC. This chain links TRBV15 with TRBJ2-5, with D perhaps matching TRBD1 or TRBD2 (5 bases each). The CDR3 covers 14 residues. Looked up from germline, CDR1 is LNHNV and CDR2 is YYDKDF (reference sequence).

The chain couples TRBV5-4 to TRBJ2-7; the match to TRBD2 covers 12 bases. The junction had 6 bases not matched to a gene; V was cut back by 4 bases and J by 7 bases. This CDR3 spans 14 amino acids. Germline loops: CDR1 SGHNT, CDR2 YYREEE (reference sequence). The CDR3 region is CASSRLAGALEQYF. CDR3 nucleotides: TGTGCCAGCAGCCGACTAGCGGGGGCCTTAGAGCAGTACTTC.

This clonotype was observed a handful of times. The gene calls are TRBV6-1 and TRBJ1-2; D unresolved. V was cut by 7 bases and J by 5 bases, with 17 bases left in between. The length of the CDR3 is 14 residues. Germline V gives CDR1 MNHNS, CDR2 SASEGT. For the CDR3, the DNA is TGTGCCAGCAAGGGCAATCCGGCCTTGTATGGCTACACCTTC. Protein sequence: CASKGNPALYGYTF.

The chain joins TRBV7-2 to TRBJ2-2; 9 positions match TRBD1. Germline V gene lookup returns CDR1 SGHTA and CDR2 FQGNSA. After removal of 5 bases from V and 2 bases from J, the junction contained 6 bases not matched to a gene. The CDR3 totals 16 residues. The CDR3 sequence is CASSPQQGANTGELFF. The CDR3 nucleotides are TGTGCCAGCAGCCCCCAACAGGGGGCCAACACCGGGGAGCTGTTTTTT.

This clonotype has more than one count but fewer than ten. The V gene is TRBV7-9, the J gene TRBJ1-4, with 8 bases fitting TRBD1. Germline V CDR1 and CDR2: SEHNR, FQNEAQ (reference sequence). The V segment lost 6 bases and the J segment 7 bases; nucleotides outside the gene matches: 7. The CDR3 consists of 14 residues. The CDR3 sequence is CASSSGGGGEKLFF. CDR3 bases: TGTGCCAGCAGTTCAGGGGGCGGCGGTGAAAAACTGTTTTTT.

This rearrangement joins TRBV20-1 to TRBJ2-7, with D possibly TRBD2 on 5 matching bases. Germline V gene lookup returns CDR1 DFQATT and CDR2 SNEGSKA (reference sequence). The CDR3 consists of 13 residues. Trimming cost V 3 bases and J 2 bases, with 11 bases left between them. DNA of the CDR3: TGCAGTGCTAGCCTGACTATAGCCTACGAGCAGTACTTC. Translating it yields CSASLTIAYEQYF.

This clonotype is labeled medium-sized. The chain uses TRBV5-6 and TRBJ2-5; 9 positions match TRBD1. Germline lookup yields CDR1 SGHDT and CDR2 YYEEEE. J was trimmed by 3 bases and V by 4 bases; bases with no gene match: 7. This CDR3 is built from 15 residues. This CDR3 is CASSGTGQGEETQYF. The CDR3, as DNA: TGTGCCAGCAGCGGTACGGGACAGGGAGAAGAGACCCAGTACTTC.

J is TRBJ1-1 and V is TRBV12-3 or TRBV12-4; D call uncertain. CDR3 length: 13 residues. Trimming pared 10 bases from V and 10 bases from J, leaving 22 bases between. CDR3 bases: TGTGCCACCGCACTTTCACCTCTCCCTGCAGCTTTCTTT. Translated: CATALSPLPAAFF.

The chain has TRBV7-4 and TRBJ2-4; D tentatively reads TRBD1 or TRBD2 (5 bases each). The CDR3 sequence is 16 residues long. CDR1 is SGHVT and CDR2 is SQSDAQ in the germline V gene. V dropped 0 bases and J dropped 13 bases, with 22 bases sitting between them. CDR3: CASSLAGEGTTDTQYF. For the CDR3, the DNA is TGTGCCAGCAGCTTAGCGGGAGAGGGGACCACAGATACGCAGTACTTC.

The rearrangement uses TRBV7-9 and TRBJ2-1; 15 positions agree with TRBD2. The CDR3 extends over 16 amino acids. The germline V gene has CDR1 SEHNR and CDR2 FQNEAQ (reference sequence). V gave up 6 bases and J gave up 6 bases; unmatched junction bases: 6. The CDR3 nucleotides are TGTGCCAGCAGTCCCCCGGGACTAGCGGGGGGCAATGAGCAGTTCTTC. Protein product: CASSPPGLAGGNEQFF.

This clonotype has just a few counts. Germline and junction disagree at one end, which may indicate a read error. This chain uses TRBV6-2 or TRBV6-3 with TRBJ2-7; D gene unclear. This CDR3 has 10 residues. The germline V gene has CDR1 MNHEY and CDR2 SVGEGT. The CDR3 is CASRYYEQYF. Here the CDR3 DNA reads TGTGCCAGCAGATACTACGAGCAGTACTTC.

This clonotype is judged medium-sized. The rearrangement joins TRBV6-6 to TRBJ2-3; 8 nucleotides align to TRBD2. This CDR3 is built from 13 residues. Looked up from germline, CDR1 is MNHNY and CDR2 is SVGAGI (reference sequence). The V segment lost 5 bases and the J segment 5 bases; nucleotides outside the gene matches: 3. In DNA, the CDR3 is TGTGCCAGCAGTACGGGGGGGGGAGATACGCAGTATTTT. The encoded protein is CASSTGGGDTQYF.

The chain links TRBV5-1 to TRBJ1-4, with no clear D. The V gene's germline CDR1 is SGHRS and CDR2 YFSETQ. The CDR3 totals 15 residues. With 5 bases removed from V and 3 bases from J, the gap between germline ends came to 14 bases. The CDR3 DNA reads TGCGCCAGCAGTGCGTGGGGTATGTCTAATGAAAAACTGTTTTTT. It encodes CASSAWGMSNEKLFF.

The J gene is TRBJ1-5, the V gene TRBV7-6; D not resolved. The V gene lost 2 bases and the J gene lost 7 bases, with 18 bases spanning the gap. The CDR3 runs to 16 residues. The germline V gene has CDR1 SGHVS and CDR2 FNYEAQ. The CDR3 here is CASSLNPARNYQPQHF. CDR3 nucleotides: TGTGCCAGCAGCTTAAATCCCGCTAGGAATTACCAGCCCCAGCATTTT.

As concerns this clonotype: Sequence at one end of the junction differs from germline and may be a read error. The V and J genes are TRBV6-2 or TRBV6-3 and TRBJ2-3, with a possible D match to TRBD1 (6 bases). The CDR3 is made up of 15 amino acids. Germline V gene lookup returns CDR1 MNHEY and CDR2 SVGEGT. CDR3 residues: CASSVGAGATDTQYF. DNA of the CDR3: TGCGCCAGCAGTGTCGGGGCAGGGGCAACAGATACGCAGTATTTT.